Below are 26 T cell receptor beta chains sequenced from a single sample in a study of T cells after yellow fever vaccination. TCRdb ran MiXCR on the 5' RACE reads and lists one entry per CDR3 protein. Of over 100,000 distinct CDR3 sequences listed, roughly 8.9% are singletons. The input for sequencing was CD8+ T cells sorted from PBMCs, taken 45 days after the yellow fever booster vaccination. The receptors derive from a man aged 25-40 years who received the YFV17D yellow fever vaccine.

Comment on this clonotype: A much larger clone sits a single nucleotide away, making a read error possible. The rearrangement uses TRBV29-1 and TRBJ2-5; the D gene is possibly TRBD1 (6 bases). Trimming left V 7 bases short and J 1 base short, with 13 bases between. The CDR3 covers 13 residues. Per the germline V gene, CDR1 is SQVTM and CDR2 is ANQGSEA. CDR3 residues: CSAYRDTQETQYF. CDR3 DNA: TGCAGCGCCTACCGGGACACCCAAGAGACCCAGTACTTC.

The chain employs TRBV29-1 and TRBJ2-7; TRBD2 aligns across 7 bases. This CDR3 is built from 11 residues. Germline-derived CDR1 and CDR2 are SQVTM and ANQGSEA. J lost 5 bases, V lost 7 bases, and 5 bases had no gene match. The CDR3 reads CSAGEGDEQYF. DNA of the CDR3: TGCAGCGCCGGGGAGGGCGACGAGCAGTACTTC.

The gene calls are TRBV18 and TRBJ2-6; D gene ambiguous. Germline V gene lookup returns CDR1 KGHSH and CDR2 LQKENI. CDR3 size: 17 residues. The ends were cut back, 0 bases at V and 1 base at J, with 10 bases in the middle. Here the CDR3 reads CASSPPGYRSGANVLTF. CDR3 coding DNA: TGTGCCAGCTCACCACCGGGATACCGATCTGGGGCCAACGTCCTGACTTTC.

There are many counts of this clonotype. This chain links TRBV30 with TRBJ2-7; 10 bases are shared with TRBD2. V was pared by 2 bases and J by 4 bases, with 8 bases of the junction left unmatched. The germline gives CDR1 GTSNPN, CDR2 SVGIG (reference sequence). The CDR3 spans 15 residues. The CDR3 is CAWSSRTSGPYEQYF. DNA of the CDR3: TGTGCCTGGAGTTCGCGGACTAGCGGACCATACGAGCAGTACTTC.

This clonotype was detected ten times or more. The V gene is TRBV7-2, the J gene TRBJ2-2; D call uncertain. This CDR3 is 12 amino acids long. Trimming took 7 bases from V and 5 from J, leaving 8 bases between them. Germline loops: CDR1 SGHTA, CDR2 FQGNSA. This CDR3 reads CASIPPTGELFF. CDR3 bases: TGTGCCAGCATCCCGCCAACCGGGGAGCTGTTTTTT.

In this sample, this clonotype turned up a few times. V gene TRBV5-1 combines with J gene TRBJ2-7; 9 nucleotides line up with TRBD1. Trimming removed 5 bases from V and 2 bases from J; junction bases left unmatched: 8. The germline V gene encodes CDR1 SGHRS and CDR2 YFSETQ. The CDR3 spans 15 residues. The CDR3 loop reads CASSPTGGGTYEQYF. DNA of the CDR3: TGCGCCAGCAGTCCTACAGGGGGCGGTACCTACGAGCAGTACTTC.

The gene calls are TRBV20-1 and TRBJ2-7; no clear D. The V and J ends lost 5 bases and 4 bases respectively, with 15 bases between them. The CDR3 is made up of 13 amino acids. Germline V gene lookup returns CDR1 DFQATT and CDR2 SNEGSKA (reference sequence). Here the CDR3 reads CSAFSGSSYEQYF. The CDR3 coding sequence is TGCAGTGCTTTCTCCGGGTCTTCATACGAGCAGTACTTC.

The table lists this clonotype with many counts. This rearrangement joins TRBV29-1 to TRBJ2-1; TRBD2 matches 9 bases. The CDR3 is 13 residues long. Germline V gives CDR1 SQVTM, CDR2 ANQGSEA. J lost 7 bases, V lost 4 bases, and 5 bases had no gene match. The CDR3 is CSVVSGSDNEQFF. The DNA of the CDR3 is TGCAGCGTTGTTAGCGGGAGTGATAATGAGCAGTTCTTC.

This clonotype appeared many times. The gene calls are TRBV27 and TRBJ1-1, with 11 bases lining up with TRBD1. The CDR3 is 14 residues long. The germline gives CDR1 MNHEY, CDR2 SMNVEV (reference sequence). With V trimmed by 7 bases and J by 3 bases, 4 bases remained unmatched. The CDR3 DNA is TGTGCCAGCACCGGGACAGGGGGACACACTGAAGCTTTCTTT. It is translated as CASTGTGGHTEAFF.

The genes are TRBV5-1 and TRBJ2-3; tentatively, D is TRBD1 or TRBD2 (5 bases each). Between the trimmed V and J ends, which lost 7 bases and 1 base, there was a span of 28 bases. This CDR3 region has 19 residues. From germline, CDR1 is SGHRS and CDR2 YFSETQ. The CDR3 reads CASAPLRGSRELGTDTQYF. CDR3 nucleotides: TGCGCCAGCGCCCCTCTCCGGGGTTCCAGGGAACTAGGCACAGATACGCAGTATTTT.

The V call is TRBV6-2 or TRBV6-3, the J call TRBJ2-1; the match to TRBD2 covers 8 bases. J gave up 8 bases and V 2 bases, and 8 bases lay outside the gene matches. The germline gives CDR1 MNHEY, CDR2 SVGEGT. The CDR3 is made up of 15 amino acids. This CDR3 reads CASSYGSGTGDEQFF. In DNA, the CDR3 is TGTGCCAGCAGTTACGGTAGCGGGACGGGTGATGAGCAGTTCTTC.

This clonotype showed up just a few times. This chain connects TRBV5-6 to TRBJ2-5; 10 nucleotides line up with TRBD2. Looked up from germline, CDR1 is SGHDT and CDR2 is YYEEEE. The ends lost 6 bases at V and 3 bases at J; junction bases unmatched: 2. CDR3 length: 13 residues. The CDR3 loop is CASTLAGEETQYF. The CDR3 DNA sequence: TGTGCCAGCACCCTAGCGGGAGAAGAGACCCAGTACTTC.

This clonotype showed up many times. The rearrangement links TRBV5-1 to TRBJ2-7; D is undetermined. The CDR3 sequence is 14 residues long. Trimming shortened V by 0 bases and J by 4 bases, and 11 bases separated the two germline ends. Germline V gene sequence: CDR1 SGHRS, CDR2 YFSETQ. Written as DNA, the CDR3 is TGCGCCAGCAGCTTGGAGGATGGAGTATACGAGCAGTACTTC. It specifies CASSLEDGVYEQYF.

This clonotype was detected only a few times. The chain has TRBV11-3 and TRBJ1-4; the D is unclear. Germline CDR1 reads SGHNT; CDR2 reads YENEEA. V was pared by 1 base and J by 0 bases, with 12 bases between. The CDR3 has 17 amino acids. The CDR3 region has the DNA TGTGCCAGCAGCTTAGTAGTGGCAGAGGCAACTAATGAAAAACTGTTTTTT. Translated: CASSLVVAEATNEKLFF.

The rearrangement joins TRBV4-3 to TRBJ1-1, with 7 bases aligning to TRBD1. This CDR3 comprises 14 residues. CDR1 and CDR2 (germline): LGHNA, YSLEER. V was pared by 3 bases and J by 5 bases, with 6 bases of the junction left unmatched. CDR3 amino acids: CASSQYRGYTEAFF. The CDR3 DNA reads as TGCGCCAGCAGCCAGTACAGGGGATATACTGAAGCTTTCTTT.

This clonotype was seen at least ten times. This chain uses TRBV29-1 with TRBJ2-3; 7 nucleotides line up with TRBD1. The CDR3 totals 14 residues. CDR1 is SQVTM, CDR2 ANQGSEA, per germline. V lost 3 bases to trimming and J lost 0 bases; unmatched junction nucleotides: 3. CDR3 coding DNA: TGCAGCGTTGAGGGACAGTCTAGCACAGATACGCAGTATTTT. Translating it yields CSVEGQSSTDTQYF.

This clonotype was seen a handful of times. The rearrangement links TRBV5-5 to TRBJ2-2; 8 bases fit TRBD2. The CDR3 is 17 residues long. Germline V CDR1 and CDR2: SGHKS, YYEKEE (reference sequence). Unmatched junction bases numbered 7, after V lost 0 bases and J lost 3 bases. CDR3 sequence: CASSLAPAGEDTGELFF. CDR3 sequence (DNA): TGTGCCAGCAGCTTGGCGCCAGCGGGAGAGGACACCGGGGAGCTGTTTTTT.

This clonotype was seen many times. The chain joins TRBV20-1 to TRBJ2-7, with TRBD2 matching 8 bases. This CDR3 is built from 13 residues. The V and J ends lost 1 base and 7 bases, in that order; junction bases with no gene match: 6. Germline assignment: CDR1 DFQATT and CDR2 SNEGSKA (reference sequence). The CDR3 nucleotides are TGCAGTGCTAGAGTGACAACTAGCGGAGAGCAGTACTTC. Protein sequence: CSARVTTSGEQYF.

This clonotype was recorded at least ten times. V usage is TRBV6-5 and J usage is TRBJ2-2; tentatively, D is TRBD1 (6 bases). The V and J ends lost 0 bases and 7 bases respectively, with 21 bases between them. Germline values: CDR1 MNHEY, CDR2 SVGAGI. The CDR3 has 18 amino acids. CDR3 protein: CASSYSLTSGTRGGELFF. The CDR3 region has the DNA TGTGCCAGCAGTTACTCGCTTACGTCGGGGACCAGGGGCGGGGAGCTGTTTTTT.

This clonotype is categorized as medium-sized. This sequence joins TRBV10-1 and TRBJ2-2; possibly TRBD1 for D (5 bases). The CDR3 is 14 residues long. The germline CDR1 and CDR2 sequences are WNHNN and SYGVQD (reference sequence). Deletions cut 3 bases from V and 7 bases from J, with 12 bases between. CDR3 coding DNA: TGCGCCAGCAGTGATGTGGGGCGCGGCGGGGAGCTGTTTTTT. It is translated as CASSDVGRGGELFF.

This clonotype was counted ten times or more. The chain joins TRBV3-1 to TRBJ2-1; D gene ambiguous. The CDR3 has 15 amino acids. Trimming removed 0 bases at V and 2 bases at J, with 8 bases between. Germline V gives CDR1 LGHDT, CDR2 YNNKEL (reference sequence). In DNA, the CDR3 is TGTGCCAGCAGCCAAGATCCGAGCCCCTACAATGAGCAGTTCTTC. Encoded protein: CASSQDPSPYNEQFF.

The chain links TRBV5-1 to TRBJ2-7; tentatively, D is TRBD2 (6 bases). The CDR3 runs 15 residues. Germline lookup yields CDR1 SGHRS and CDR2 YFSETQ. Trimming cost V 7 bases and J 1 base, with 18 bases left between them. CDR3: CASHEGGFGSYEQYF. DNA for the CDR3: TGCGCCAGCCATGAAGGAGGGTTTGGGTCCTACGAGCAGTACTTC.

This clonotype was observed at least ten times. V and J are TRBV7-9 and TRBJ2-3, with 9 bases lining up with TRBD2. The germline CDR1 and CDR2 sequences are SEHNR and FQNEAQ (reference sequence). The CDR3 spans 15 residues. V lost 4 bases, J lost 2 bases, and 4 bases stayed unmatched. CDR3 nucleotides: TGTGCCAGCAGCTCGACTAGCGGTAACACAGATACGCAGTATTTT. Translation: CASSSTSGNTDTQYF.

There are a few counts of this clonotype. This chain connects TRBV6-4 to TRBJ2-3, with 9 bases identical to TRBD1. J gave up 1 base and V 2 bases, and 4 bases lay outside the gene matches. CDR1 is MRHNA, CDR2 SNTAGT, per germline. The CDR3 is made up of 16 amino acids. In nucleotides, the CDR3 is TGTGCCAGCAGTGACACATGGACAGGGGGCACAGATACGCAGTATTTT. Protein: CASSDTWTGGTDTQYF.

Ten or more counts support this clonotype. This sequence joins TRBV6-5 and TRBJ1-6; 7 bases line up with TRBD1. CDR3 length: 16 residues. Germline assignment: CDR1 MNHEY and CDR2 SVGAGI. After removal of 2 bases from V and 3 bases from J, the junction contained 4 bases not matched to a gene. The DNA of the CDR3 is TGTGCCAGCAGTTACCGGGGACAGAACTATAATTCACCCCTCCACTTT. Protein sequence: CASSYRGQNYNSPLHF.

This clonotype appeared a few times. The chain couples TRBV30 to TRBJ1-2; unclear D gene. Looked up from germline, CDR1 is GTSNPN and CDR2 is SVGIG (reference sequence). This CDR3 region has 14 residues. V lost 0 bases and J 4 bases, leaving 12 bases between the germline ends. The CDR3 here is CAWSVEAGSYGYTF. The CDR3 DNA follows: TGTGCCTGGAGTGTAGAAGCCGGAAGCTATGGCTACACCTTC. The whole variable domain, remainder taken from reference TRBV30 and TRBJ1-2, is SQTIHQWPATLVQPVGSPLSLECTVEGTSNPNLYWYRQAAGRGLQLLFYSVGIGQISSEVPQNLSASRPQDRQFILSSKKLLLSDSGFYLCAWSVEAGSYGYTFGSGTRLTVV.